A selection of T cell receptor beta chains follows, all from one sample in a study of cytomegalovirus exposure and HLA in healthy donors. Generated by immunoSEQ multiplex PCR, the TCRdb table keeps only in-frame clones and is missing some. In the table there are 240,000 or so clones, around 80% of which are singletons. The sequencing input was PBMCs. The receptors stem from a woman aged 40 to 50 in good health and CMV-seropositive. CDR3s include the opening cysteine and the closing phenylalanine or tryptophan. A D gene is named only where the DNA matches it firmly. The size entry is marked missing in some rows and otherwise reads once, few, many or a size class.

d_call: TRBD1
clone_size: NA
v_call: TRBV7-3
j_call: TRBJ2-3
cdr3_nt: TGTGCCAGCAGCTTAATGGCAGGGGGAGACCTAACCTACAGCACAGATACGCAGTATTTT
cdr3_aa: CASSLMAGGDLTYSTDTQYF

d_call: NA
clone_size: few
v_call: TRBV7-2
j_call: TRBJ2-2
cdr3_nt: TGTGCCAGCAGCCCCTCGGGTGTCCCCGGGGAGCTGTTTTTT
cdr3_aa: CASSPSGVPGELFF

d_call: TRBD2
clone_size: NA
v_call: TRBV7-9
j_call: TRBJ2-3
cdr3_nt: TGTGCCAGCAGCACAGAGACTAGCGGGGGTTCTAGCACAGATACGCAGTATTTT
cdr3_aa: CASSTETSGGSSTDTQYF

d_call: NA
clone_size: NA
v_call: TRBV30
j_call: TRBJ1-5
cdr3_nt: TGTGCCTGGACGGACAGCCAGGATCAGCCCCAGCATTTT
cdr3_aa: CAWTDSQDQPQHF

d_call: NA
clone_size: NA
v_call: TRBV30
j_call: TRBJ1-3
cdr3_nt: TGTGCCTGGAGCTCCCGTGGGGGGGGGCTTGGAAACACCATATATTTT
cdr3_aa: CAWSSRGGGLGNTIYF

d_call: NA
clone_size: NA
v_call: TRBV6-5
j_call: TRBJ1-1
cdr3_nt: TGTGCCAGCCGGACGGGGGGGACTGAAGCTTTCTTT
cdr3_aa: CASRTGGTEAFF

d_call: NA
clone_size: NA
v_call: TRBV11-3
j_call: TRBJ2-3
cdr3_nt: TGTGCCAGCAGCCTAAGGACTGGAAAGAGCACAGATACGCAGTATTTT
cdr3_aa: CASSLRTGKSTDTQYF

d_call: NA
clone_size: NA
v_call: TRBV18
j_call: TRBJ1-3
cdr3_nt: TGTGCCAGCTCACCTACAGGAGTTTCAAACACCATATATTTT
cdr3_aa: CASSPTGVSNTIYF

d_call: NA
clone_size: NA
v_call: TRBV7-2
j_call: TRBJ2-5
cdr3_nt: TGTGCCAGCAGCTTAAATCAGGGGGAGACCCAGTACTTC
cdr3_aa: CASSLNQGETQYF

d_call: TRBD1
clone_size: NA
v_call: TRBV11-2
j_call: TRBJ1-3
cdr3_nt: TGTGCCAGCAGCCAAGACAGGGTAGCTGGAAACACCATATATTTT
cdr3_aa: CASSQDRVAGNTIYF

d_call: NA
clone_size: once
v_call: TRBV7-8
j_call: TRBJ2-2
cdr3_nt: TGTGCCAGCAGGCCTCTCGGTGGGAGCACCGGGGAGCTGTTTTTT
cdr3_aa: CASRPLGGSTGELFF

d_call: TRBD2
clone_size: NA
v_call: TRBV7-2
j_call: TRBJ2-1
cdr3_nt: TGTGCCAGCAGCTTAGAAGCTAGCGGGAACTTGGCCATTGGGAATGAGCAGTTCTTC
cdr3_aa: CASSLEASGNLAIGNEQFF

d_call: NA
clone_size: NA
v_call: TRBV7-2
j_call: TRBJ1-1
cdr3_nt: TGTGCCAGCAGCCCGGGCGGGTCGGGGGTCCACACTGAAGCTTTCTTT
cdr3_aa: CASSPGGSGVHTEAFF

d_call: NA
clone_size: NA
v_call: TRBV4-1
j_call: TRBJ1-2
cdr3_nt: TGCGCCAGCAGCCCCACCTGGCAGGCCCTTGGCTACACCTTC
cdr3_aa: CASSPTWQALGYTF

d_call: NA
clone_size: few
v_call: TRBV7-9
j_call: TRBJ2-7
cdr3_nt: TGTTCCAGCAGCCCCGGCAGGGAGCAGTACTTC
cdr3_aa: CSSSPGREQYF